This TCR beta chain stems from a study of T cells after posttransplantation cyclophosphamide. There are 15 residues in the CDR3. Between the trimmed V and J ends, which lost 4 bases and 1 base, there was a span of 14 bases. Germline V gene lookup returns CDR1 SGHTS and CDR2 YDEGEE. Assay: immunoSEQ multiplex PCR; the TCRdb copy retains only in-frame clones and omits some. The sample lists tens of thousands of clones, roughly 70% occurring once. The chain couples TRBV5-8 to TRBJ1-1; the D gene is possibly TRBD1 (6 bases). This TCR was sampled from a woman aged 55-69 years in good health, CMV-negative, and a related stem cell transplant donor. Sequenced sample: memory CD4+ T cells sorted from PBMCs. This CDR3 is CASSLWGGRNTEAFF. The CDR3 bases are TGTGCCAGCAGCCTCTGGGGGGGCCGGAACACTGAAGCTTTCTTT.